These T cell receptor beta chains were read from a single sample in a study of OX40 agonist ivuxolimab in advanced cancers. Clones were sequenced by immunoSEQ multiplex PCR, and TCRdb holds only the in-frame ones, with some missing. Among 66,000 or so clones listed, 85% were seen once. The sequenced sample was CD4+ or CD8+ T cells sorted from blood, obtained in a trial of the OX40 agonist ivuxolimab. The receptors shown here come from an adult with an advanced solid tumor such as melanoma, head and neck, liver or kidney cancer. Both conserved end residues are trimmed from each CDR3. Each record gives: CDR3 length, clone size, J gene, V gene, CDR3 protein. Size is omitted from some rows. Given values are once, few, many or a class for expanded clones.

10,-,TRBJ2-1,TRBV2,ASSAVRNEQF
12,-,TRBJ1-6,TRBV2,ASSGQGNNSPLH
14,once,TRBJ1-5,TRBV30,AWSVGPRQGDQPQH
11,-,TRBJ2-7,TRBV9,ASSVATEGEQY
15,-,TRBJ2-5,TRBV5-4,ASSLLSGTDRQETQY
15,-,TRBJ2-5,TRBV9,ASSAQDSLGIGETQY
12,-,TRBJ1-2,TRBV18,ASSPMSGGYGYT
15,-,TRBJ2-1,TRBV7-9,ASSLAGLAGVYNEQF
12,-,TRBJ1-2,TRBV28,ASSSPSTVYGYT
13,-,TRBJ1-1,TRBV5-1,ASSPGAGMNTEAF
9,-,TRBJ2-7,TRBV6-1,AEGLAYEQY
12,-,TRBJ2-3,TRBV5-1,ASSGKLGTDTQY
9,-,TRBJ2-7,TRBV2,ASSGAGEQY
10,-,TRBJ2-7,TRBV10-2,ASLEGAHEQY
11,-,TRBJ2-5,TRBV7-9,ASSLAARETQY
14,few,TRBJ2-3,TRBV4-1,ASSYLFGTSGRGQY
12,-,TRBJ2-2,TRBV2,AGKSTVNTGELF
11,-,TRBJ1-2,TRBV11-2,ASSLDGRIRYT
10,few,TRBJ1-1,TRBV9,ASSVREGRAF
10,-,TRBJ2-4,TRBV2,ASSAGQNIQY
11,-,TRBJ2-7,TRBV6-5,ASSWGLDYEQY
11,-,TRBJ2-1,TRBV19,ASSSLPSTEQF
13,few,TRBJ2-5,TRBV11-2,ASSLEGTGQETQY
14,-,TRBJ2-2,TRBV11-2,ASSRIGTANTGELF
11,-,TRBJ1-1,TRBV5-5,ASTLGGDTEAF
13,-,TRBJ1-6,TRBV9,ASSVALTPVSPLH
11,-,TRBJ2-5,TRBV7-2,ASSRDRQETQY
14,-,TRBJ2-2,TRBV5-1,ASSSPEGPNTGELF
16,-,TRBJ1-1,TRBV5-6,ASSLGAGVFGMNTEAF
15,-,TRBJ2-1,TRBV9,ASSVEARPSSYNEQF
13,-,TRBJ2-1,TRBV18,ASVIAGDFYNEQF
13,-,TRBJ1-2,TRBV7-2,ASSLGVLGGSGYT
10,-,TRBJ2-2,TRBV18,ASSPSSGELF
14,once,TRBJ2-6,TRBV9,ASSVAMGSGANVLT
12,-,TRBJ2-5,TRBV6-5,ASSYLSGVETQY
9,-,TRBJ1-6,TRBV28,ASSLGQGLN
11,-,TRBJ2-5,TRBV5-4,ASSLQGRETQY
13,-,TRBJ1-6,TRBV13,ASSLDRRGFSPLH
12,-,TRBJ1-6,TRBV28,ASSGQGYNSPLH
16,-,TRBJ2-4,TRBV30,AWSVRSSGGLAKNIQY
14,-,TRBJ2-5,TRBV9,ASSPSFVRAQETQY
13,once,TRBJ2-4,TRBV28,ASGTSGPSGDIQY
14,-,TRBJ2-2,TRBV19,ASTYGQVANTGELF
11,once,TRBJ1-3,TRBV19,ASPTDSGNTIY
11,-,TRBJ2-7,TRBV5-4,ASSSPRDEEQY
12,-,TRBJ2-1,TRBV5-8,ASTLSGGFNEQF
9,-,TRBJ1-2,TRBV29-1,SVGIGYGYT
12,-,TRBJ1-5,TRBV28,ASSFNLQYQPQH
11,-,TRBJ1-5,TRBV19,ASNSDSQQPQH
15,-,TRBJ2-7,TRBV14,ASSQDRGQGNSYEQY
11,-,TRBJ2-2,TRBV18,ASSPTRTGELF
13,-,TRBJ2-2,TRBV6-5,ASSTSVMNTGELF
13,-,TRBJ1-5,TRBV7-2,ASSLDARPQEPQH
12,few,TRBJ1-5,TRBV2,ASSERRSNQPQH
13,-,TRBJ2-1,TRBV7-3,ASSFRLAGNNEQF
11,-,TRBJ1-2,TRBV5-1,ASSTGDTGGYT
9,-,TRBJ2-5,TRBV28,ASSKGKTQY
13,-,TRBJ2-7,TRBV2,ASTPTRGSSYEQY
13,-,TRBJ2-2,TRBV6-1,VSSEDRGRAGELF